The 12 T cell receptor beta chains presented below share a single source sample, sequenced in a study of blood T cell repertoires in COVID-19. Generated by immunoSEQ multiplex PCR, the TCRdb table keeps only in-frame clones and is missing some. This table has about 330,000 clones, more than 75% appearing once. The sample consisted of PBMCs or T cells enriched from blood (not recorded which). These receptors came from a woman in her 30s who had recovered from COVID-19.

This rearrangement joins TRBV2 to TRBJ2-7, with 7 bases aligning to TRBD1. The CDR3 loop spans 14 amino acids. V was clipped by 6 bases and J by 0 bases; unmatched bases: 5. Germline CDR1 SNHLY, CDR2 FYNNEI. CDR3 in DNA: TGTGCCAGCAGGTCGACAGGGAACTCCTACGAGCAGTACTTC. This translates into CASRSTGNSYEQYF. Full variable domain (outside the CDR3, taken from reference TRBV2 and TRBJ2-7): EPEVTQTPSHQVTQMGQEVILRCVPISNHLYFYWYRQILGQKVEFLVSFYNNEISEKSEIFDDQFSVERPDGSNFTLKIRSTKLEDSAMYFCASRSTGNSYEQYFGPGTRLTVT.

The CDR3 here is CASSIVSGSGTEAFF. The CDR3 DNA follows: TGTGCCAGTAGTATAGTTTCGGGGTCGGGCACTGAAGCTTTCTTT. This rearrangement joins TRBV19 to TRBJ1-1; no firm D call. In germline, CDR1 is LNHDA, CDR2 SQIVND (reference sequence). V shed 1 base and J shed 4 bases, with 13 bases lying between them. The CDR3 has 15 residues.

The genes are TRBV19 and TRBJ2-1; 7 bases fit TRBD1. The CDR3 consists of 13 residues. CDR1 and CDR2 from the germline V gene are LNHDA and SQIVND (reference sequence). The V and J ends lost 6 bases and 8 bases, in that order; junction bases with no gene match: 7. CDR3: CASRRQGLDEQFF. CDR3 bases: TGTGCCAGTAGGCGACAGGGTCTGGATGAGCAGTTCTTC.

The chain recombines TRBV7-9 with TRBJ2-3; 9 bases fit TRBD2. Per germline, CDR1 SEHNR and CDR2 FQNEAQ (reference sequence). The CDR3 covers 16 residues. The V segment lost 5 bases and the J segment 4 bases; nucleotides outside the gene matches: 10. The CDR3 coding sequence is TGTGCCAGCAGCGGGTCGCGGGGGGGACCATCAGATACGCAGTATTTT. It is translated as CASSGSRGGPSDTQYF.

V is TRBV11-3 and J is TRBJ2-6; 7 nucleotides match TRBD1. Germline V gives CDR1 SGHNT, CDR2 YENEEA. V lost 8 bases, J lost 2 bases, and 6 bases stayed unmatched. This CDR3 comprises 15 residues. This CDR3 is CASSRGGPGANVLTF. The CDR3 DNA follows: TGTGCCAGCTCCCGAGGGGGCCCTGGGGCCAACGTCCTGACTTTC.

The CDR3 region is CASKKGQGEPNYGYTF. CDR3 in DNA: TGTGCCAGTAAAAAGGGACAGGGGGAGCCTAACTATGGCTACACCTTC. The chain has TRBV19 and TRBJ1-2, with 11 bases aligning to TRBD1. V lost 7 bases and J lost 0; bases outside the gene matches: 7. Looked up from germline, CDR1 is LNHDA and CDR2 is SQIVND (reference sequence). The CDR3 has 16 amino acids. Drawing the rest from reference TRBV19 and TRBJ1-2, the complete variable domain is DGGITQSPKYLFRKEGQNVTLSCEQNLNHDAMYWYRQDPGQGLRLIYYSQIVNDFQKGDIAEGYSVSREKKESFPLTVTSAQKNPTAFYLCASKKGQGEPNYGYTFGSGTRLTVV.

The rearrangement uses TRBV28 and TRBJ1-1, with D uncertain. The V gene's germline CDR1 is MDHEN and CDR2 SYDVKM. The CDR3 has 12 amino acids. Trimming shortened V by 7 bases and J by 7 bases, and 13 bases separated the two germline ends. DNA of the CDR3: TGTGCCAGCACCAAACACCGGGTTGAAGCTTTCTTT. Protein product: CASTKHRVEAFF.

The gene calls are TRBV5-1 and TRBJ2-7; D remains unclear. Trimming cost V 0 bases and J 5 bases, with 12 bases left between them. Looked up from germline, CDR1 is SGHRS and CDR2 is YFSETQ. The CDR3 length is 14 residues. The CDR3 coding sequence is TGCGCCAGCAGCTTGGGTCCGGGTGTGGACGAGCAGTACTTC. Amino acids: CASSLGPGVDEQYF. Full variable domain (rest looked up from reference TRBV5-1 and TRBJ2-7): KAGVTQTPRYLIKTRGQQVTLSCSPISGHRSVSWYQQTPGQGLQFLFEYFSETQRNKGNFPGRFSGRQFSNSRSEMNVSTLELGDSALYLCASSLGPGVDEQYFGPGTRLTVT.

The J gene is TRBJ2-1, the V gene TRBV5-4; D may be TRBD2 (6 bases). The V gene's germline CDR1 is SGHNT and CDR2 YYREEE (reference sequence). Trimming shortened V by 4 bases and J by 0 bases, and 11 bases separated the two germline ends. The CDR3 totals 15 residues. CDR3 DNA sequence: TGTGCCAGCAGCAATAGCGGCAACTCCTACAATGAGCAGTTCTTC. Translating it yields CASSNSGNSYNEQFF.

The J gene is TRBJ2-1, the V gene TRBV28; 7 bases fit TRBD1. J gave up 4 bases and V 6 bases, and 3 bases lay outside the gene matches. The CDR3 runs to 13 residues. The germline V gene has CDR1 MDHEN and CDR2 SYDVKM. Here the CDR3 reads CASRKDRYNEQFF. The CDR3 region has the DNA TGTGCCAGCAGGAAGGACAGGTACAATGAGCAGTTCTTC.

The V gene is TRBV5-6, the J gene TRBJ1-2, with D perhaps matching TRBD1 (5 bases). Trimming took 0 bases from V and 8 from J, leaving 14 bases between them. Germline V gives CDR1 SGHDT, CDR2 YYEEEE. The CDR3 has 14 amino acids. The CDR3 here is CASSLDGGITGYTF. CDR3 DNA: TGTGCCAGCAGCTTGGACGGGGGGATCACCGGCTACACCTTC.

The CDR3 nucleotides are TGCGCCAGCAGCCAAGGGGGGGTTCGGAGGTCCTACGAGCAGTACTTC. Protein sequence: CASSQGGVRRSYEQYF. The rearrangement joins TRBV4-1 to TRBJ2-7; the D gene is possibly TRBD2 (6 bases). This CDR3 spans 16 amino acids. Germline V gives CDR1 MGHRA, CDR2 YSYEKL. The germline V and J ends were trimmed by 1 base and 1 base, with 14 bases remaining between them.